The 22 T cell receptor beta chains given below trace back to one sample, sequenced in a study of blood T cell repertoires in COVID-19 (dated by TCRdb to about 2020). Library construction relied on the immunoSEQ multiplex PCR assay. TCRdb provides this immuneACCESS table in a form limited to in-frame rearrangements. Some clones are lacking; in checked studies, under half of them reflect an unresolved V gene, and why the rest are absent is not known. In all, the sample holds approximately 210,000 clones, and roughly 84% of those were seen once. 7% to 7.5% of the sample comes from the top ten. Sequencing was done on a sample of PBMCs or T cells enriched from blood (not recorded which). Receptor source: a man aged 30 to 45 in a cohort exposed to, infected with or recovered from COVID-19 (not recorded which).

V usage is TRBV7-8 and J usage is TRBJ1-5; D gene uncertain. V was shortened by 7 bases and J by 2 bases, with 12 bases between the two germline ends. This CDR3 region has 14 residues. CDR1 and CDR2 from the germline V gene are SGHVS and FQNEAQ. The CDR3 sequence is CASNTMPGNQPQHF. The DNA for the CDR3 is TGTGCCAGCAATACTATGCCAGGCAATCAGCCCCAGCATTTT.

The V and J genes are TRBV19 and TRBJ1-2, with 9 bases aligning to TRBD1. The CDR3 covers 13 residues. V trimming: 5 bases; J trimming: 6 bases; junction bases outside the gene matches: 4. In germline, CDR1 is LNHDA, CDR2 SQIVND (reference sequence). As DNA, the CDR3 is TGTGCCAGTAGTGACAGGGGGGAACATGGCTACACCTTC. Amino acid sequence: CASSDRGEHGYTF.

The V gene is TRBV4-1, the J gene TRBJ2-7; 11 nucleotides align to TRBD2. The length of the CDR3 is 16 residues. The V segment lost 0 bases and the J segment 2 bases; nucleotides outside the gene matches: 3. Germline CDR1 and CDR2: MGHRA and YSYEKL. DNA of the CDR3: TGCGCCAGCAGCCAAGAACCGGGACTAGCGGCCTACGAGCAGTACTTC. This translates into CASSQEPGLAAYEQYF.

The gene calls are TRBV18 and TRBJ1-4, with a weak D call TRBD1 (6 bases). CDR3 length: 19 residues. Germline V CDR1 and CDR2: KGHSH, LQKENI. Deletions cut 3 bases from V and 0 bases from J, with 20 bases between. CDR3 nucleotide sequence: TGTGCCAGCTCACCGAATCTCAATCAGGACAGTTCAACTAATGAAAAACTGTTTTTT. Translating it yields CASSPNLNQDSSTNEKLFF.

This chain connects TRBV9 to TRBJ2-7; 10 nucleotides agree with TRBD1. Per germline, CDR1 SGDLS and CDR2 YYNGEE. The junction had 6 bases not matched to a gene; V was cut back by 4 bases and J by 2 bases. The CDR3 totals 15 residues. Here the CDR3 reads CASSPDGQGAYEQYF. For the CDR3, the DNA is TGTGCCAGCAGCCCGGACGGACAGGGGGCCTACGAGCAGTACTTC.

The V call is TRBV5-6, the J call TRBJ1-1; 10 bases map to TRBD1. Looked up from germline, CDR1 is SGHDT and CDR2 is YYEEEE. V dropped 0 bases and J dropped 6; count of bases not matched to a gene: 2. The CDR3 consists of 14 residues. This chain's CDR3 is CASSLGQGAAEAFF. As DNA, the CDR3 is TGTGCCAGCAGCTTGGGACAGGGGGCCGCTGAAGCTTTCTTT.

This chain links TRBV15 with TRBJ2-7; weak D call: TRBD2 (5 bases). The CDR3 is 15 residues long. CDR1 is LNHNV, CDR2 YYDKDF, per germline (reference sequence). Deletions cut 3 bases from V and 5 bases from J, with 17 bases between. The chain's CDR3 is CATSREAGSYHEQYF. The DNA of the CDR3 is TGTGCCACCAGCAGGGAGGCAGGATCTTACCACGAGCAGTACTTC.

This chain links TRBV7-9 with TRBJ2-3, with D possibly matching TRBD2 (5 bases). The V gene's germline CDR1 is SEHNR and CDR2 FQNEAQ (reference sequence). V shed 5 bases and J shed 0 bases, with 12 bases lying between them. The CDR3 spans 15 residues. The CDR3 reads CASSTPRTSTDTQYF. The CDR3 DNA reads TGTGCCAGCAGCACGCCGAGGACTAGCACAGATACGCAGTATTTT.

This chain connects TRBV29-1 to TRBJ2-7, with a tentative D call TRBD2 (5 bases). The CDR3 sequence is 11 residues long. Germline-derived CDR1 and CDR2 are SQVTM and ANQGSEA. V was pared by 7 bases and J by 4 bases, with 11 bases between. The CDR3 here is CSGEIQYEQYF. The CDR3 nucleotides read TGCAGCGGGGAGATCCAGTACGAGCAGTACTTC.

This clone turned up a few times. V is TRBV9 and J is TRBJ2-2; D not certain. V lost 0 bases to trimming and J lost 6 bases, with 21 bases between them. The CDR3 spans 18 residues. From germline, CDR1 is SGDLS and CDR2 YYNGEE. The CDR3 protein is CASSVVVGATTSSGELFF. The CDR3 coding sequence is TGTGCCAGCAGCGTAGTCGTGGGCGCCACCACCTCATCCGGGGAGCTGTTTTTT.

The chain employs TRBV2 and TRBJ2-7, with 9 bases aligning to TRBD2. The CDR3 extends over 14 amino acids. Germline loops: CDR1 SNHLY, CDR2 FYNNEI. Trimming cost V 4 bases and J 2 bases; bases outside gene matches: 3. The CDR3 sequence: CASSGVAGAYEQYF. The CDR3 coding sequence is TGTGCCAGCAGTGGGGTAGCGGGGGCCTACGAGCAGTACTTC.

The chain has TRBV7-9 and TRBJ1-1; D unresolved. Germline CDR1 SEHNR, CDR2 FQNEAQ (reference sequence). The CDR3 sequence is 15 residues long. V was trimmed by 5 bases and J by 4 bases, leaving 17 bases between them. The CDR3 is CASSMEAGRSTEAFF. Here the CDR3 DNA reads TGTGCCAGCAGCATGGAGGCAGGTCGAAGCACTGAAGCTTTCTTT.

The gene calls are TRBV2 and TRBJ1-6, with D possibly matching TRBD1 (5 bases). CDR1 and CDR2 from the germline V gene are SNHLY and FYNNEI. Trimming stripped 4 bases from V and 0 bases from J, with 19 bases between. The CDR3 contains 19 residues. CDR3 coding DNA: TGTGCCAGCAGTGGCCCTATGCAGGGCGAGAGCTCCTATAATTCACCCCTCCACTTT. Encoded protein: CASSGPMQGESSYNSPLHF.

The V gene is TRBV10-3, the J gene TRBJ2-7; 11 bases map to TRBD2. V trimming: 4 bases; J trimming: 5 bases; junction bases outside the gene matches: 1. This CDR3 is built from 13 residues. CDR1 and CDR2 from the germline V gene are ENHRY and SYGVKD. CDR3 bases: TGTGCCATCAGTGGGGGACTAGCGGACGAGCAGTACTTC. Its protein is CAISGGLADEQYF.

With regard to this clone: The junction departs from germline at one end; a sequencing error may be responsible. V usage is TRBV28 and J usage is TRBJ1-2; TRBD1 agrees at 9 bases. The CDR3 runs to 13 residues. Germline CDR1 is MDHEN and CDR2 is SYDVKM. The CDR3, as DNA: TGTGCCAGCAGTTTGGTTACAGGGGGCGAACGGGAGTTC. As protein: CASSLVTGGEREF.

The chain employs TRBV4-1 and TRBJ2-5; tentatively, D is TRBD1 (5 bases). Germline CDR1 MGHRA, CDR2 YSYEKL. Deletions cut 5 bases from V and 4 bases from J, with 14 bases between. This CDR3 is 14 amino acids long. The CDR3 DNA is TGCGCCAGCAGCTGGGGCCCCGCACGAGAGACCCAGTACTTC. Amino acids: CASSWGPARETQYF.

V is TRBV9 and J is TRBJ1-6, with TRBD1 matching 10 bases. Trimming at V came to 5 bases and at J to 4 bases, leaving 9 bases not matched to a gene. Germline values: CDR1 SGDLS, CDR2 YYNGEE. The CDR3 is 17 residues long. The CDR3 DNA reads as TGTGCCAGCAGTCCCGCCGGGACAGGGGCGTATAATTCACCCCTCCACTTT. This gives the protein CASSPAGTGAYNSPLHF.

V and J are TRBV19 and TRBJ1-1, with TRBD1 identical over 7 bases. Germline loops: CDR1 LNHDA, CDR2 SQIVND (reference sequence). CDR3 size: 14 residues. V dropped 3 bases and J dropped 5; count of bases not matched to a gene: 6. The CDR3 nucleotides read TGTGCCAGTAGTATTACAGGGGTATTGACTGAAGCTTTCTTT. Translation gives CASSITGVLTEAFF. Using reference TRBV19 and TRBJ1-1 for the parts outside the CDR3, the full variable domain is DGGITQSPKYLFRKEGQNVTLSCEQNLNHDAMYWYRQDPGQGLRLIYYSQIVNDFQKGDIAEGYSVSREKKESFPLTVTSAQKNPTAFYLCASSITGVLTEAFFGQGTRLTVV.

Concerning this clone itself: The junction differs from germline at one of its ends, possibly a read error. The gene calls are TRBV29-1 and TRBJ1-4; a possible D gene is TRBD1 (5 bases). The CDR3 covers 13 residues. Looked up from germline, CDR1 is SQVTM and CDR2 is ANQGSEA. The CDR3 bases are TGCAGCGCTACCGACCCCCAGAGGGACTTTGTAATTTTT. The encoded protein is CSATDPQRDFVIF.

This clone was counted between two and nine times. This chain joins TRBV19 and TRBJ2-2; a possible D gene is TRBD1 (6 bases). Germline values: CDR1 LNHDA, CDR2 SQIVND (reference sequence). Trimming took 7 bases from V and 6 from J, leaving 18 bases between them. This CDR3 contains 15 residues. This CDR3 reads CASKGGLRGSGELFF. In DNA, the CDR3 is TGTGCCAGTAAAGGCGGCCTTAGGGGGTCCGGGGAGCTGTTTTTT.

The chain recombines TRBV27 with TRBJ2-3; 7 nucleotides line up with TRBD1. V was clipped by 3 bases and J by 2 bases; unmatched bases: 5. The CDR3 is 15 residues long. CDR1 MNHEY and CDR2 SMNVEV come from the germline V gene (reference sequence). In nucleotides, the CDR3 is TGTGCCAGCAGTTTGTACAGGGGCCCCACAGATACGCAGTATTTT. Translating gives CASSLYRGPTDTQYF.

The genes are TRBV11-2 and TRBJ1-2, with 7 positions matching TRBD1. The CDR3 spans 14 residues. CDR1 and CDR2 (germline): SGHAT, FQNNGV. V was pared by 1 base and J by 7 bases, with 6 bases of the junction left unmatched. This chain's CDR3 is CASSLVLQGGGYTF. DNA of the CDR3: TGTGCCAGCAGCTTAGTCCTCCAGGGGGGTGGCTACACCTTC.